The text below deals with one TCR beta chain. This clonotype was seen a few times. This clone's antigen is unknown. Base qualities are not provided; no much larger clone lies one nucleotide away. The data belong to a study of response to subunit inactivated influenza vaccine listed by TCRdb under 2018. Regarding the research as a whole: The study used deep quantitative T cell receptor repertoire profiling to track responses to a trivalent subunit inactivated influenza vaccine. Broader findings and caveats from the paper: It was suggested by the authors that each seasonal influenza vaccination may recruit only a limited number of new T cells.

The library was produced with RT-PCR. The sample was run on an Illumina HiSeq 2500. The raw public data were reprocessed by TCRdb itself: fastp quality trimming at Q25, MiXCR clonotype calling, in-frame beta chains only. When rows share a CDR3 protein, they turn into one entry using the most common DNA and genes. The sample table holds just over 300,000 distinct CDR3 sequences, of which less than 25% were seen once. Jointly, the top ten make up approximately 10% of the sample. The CDR3 goes from the cysteine to the phenylalanine over 14 residues. Only CDR3 DNA remains: 42 bases, in frame from the first base. Trimming takes 7 bases off V and 6 bases off J; junction bases not matched to a gene: 8.

The chain joins TRBV12-3 or TRBV12-4 to TRBJ2-2; 7 central bases correspond to TRBD1. Sequenced material: PBMCs from blood, taken 21 months after vaccination. The receptor was derived from a man in his fifties or sixties who received an inactivated influenza vaccine. Donor details come from another sample of the same person, matched by shared clones. The CDR3 protein sequence reads: CASILTGVPGELFF. The nucleotide sequence is given as TGTGCCAGCATCCTAACAGGGGTCCCCGGGGAGCTGTTTTTT.